The clone carrying this TCR beta chain appeared once. The antigen remains unidentified. cDNA synthesis used the whole RNA isolate, giving expressed TCRB sequences. Sequencing was performed with immunoSEQ multiplex PCR; in TCRdb, only in-frame clones are kept and a portion is missing. The sample lists about 160,000 clones; around 8% were seen once. The data were obtained in a study of beta chain features in type 1 diabetes. Notes on the study in general: Over-representation of high TCR-expressing cells was a possible consequence of cDNA sequencing. Shorter templates may be favored by PCR, equally so in patients and controls. In every one of the four CD4+ subsets, TCRB CDR3s were moderately but significantly shorter in Type 1 diabetes patients.

V gave up 0 bases and J gave up 2 bases, with 9 bases separating them. CDR1 is SGHRS, CDR2 YFSETQ, per germline. The CDR3 is made up of 14 amino acids. Source material: central memory CD4+ T cells from blood. This chain joins TRBV5-1 and TRBJ2-7; a weak D match, TRBD1 (5 bases). The receptor was derived from a woman aged 18-30 years with type 1 diabetes. The chain's CDR3 is CASSLARVAYEQYF. The CDR3 DNA sequence: TGCGCCAGCAGCTTGGCCAGGGTAGCCTACGAGCAGTACTTC. Variable domain in full (rest from reference TRBV5-1 and TRBJ2-7): KAGVTQTPRYLIKTRGQQVTLSCSPISGHRSVSWYQQTPGQGLQFLFEYFSETQRNKGNFPGRFSGRQFSNSRSEMNVSTLELGDSALYLCASSLARVAYEQYFGPGTRLTVT.